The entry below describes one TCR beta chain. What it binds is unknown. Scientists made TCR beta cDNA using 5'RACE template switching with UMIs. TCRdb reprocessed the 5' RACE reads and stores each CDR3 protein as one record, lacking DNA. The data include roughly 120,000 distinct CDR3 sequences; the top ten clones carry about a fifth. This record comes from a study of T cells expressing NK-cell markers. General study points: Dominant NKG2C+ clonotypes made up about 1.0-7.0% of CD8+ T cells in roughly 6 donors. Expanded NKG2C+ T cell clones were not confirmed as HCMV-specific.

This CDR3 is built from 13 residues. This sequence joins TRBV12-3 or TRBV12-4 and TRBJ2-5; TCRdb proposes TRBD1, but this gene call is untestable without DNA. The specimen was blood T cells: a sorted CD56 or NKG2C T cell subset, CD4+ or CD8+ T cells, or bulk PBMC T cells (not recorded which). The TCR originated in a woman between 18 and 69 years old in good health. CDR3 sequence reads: CASSLPGQETQYF.